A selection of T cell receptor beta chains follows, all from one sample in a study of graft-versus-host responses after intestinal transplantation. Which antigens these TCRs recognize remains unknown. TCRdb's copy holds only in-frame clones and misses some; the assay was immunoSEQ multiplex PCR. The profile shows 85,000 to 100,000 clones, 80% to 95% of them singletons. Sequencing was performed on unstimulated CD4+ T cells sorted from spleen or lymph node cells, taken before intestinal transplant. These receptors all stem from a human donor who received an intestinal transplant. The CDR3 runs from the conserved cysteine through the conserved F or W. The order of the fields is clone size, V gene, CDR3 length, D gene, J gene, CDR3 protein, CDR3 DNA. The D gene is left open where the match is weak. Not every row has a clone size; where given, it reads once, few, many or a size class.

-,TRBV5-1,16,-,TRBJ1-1,CASSGEVSLGGTEAFF,TGCGCCAGCAGCGGAGAGGTCAGCCTAGGGGGCACTGAAGCTTTCTTT
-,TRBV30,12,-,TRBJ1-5,CAWRHSNQPQHF,TGTGCCTGGAGACATAGCAATCAGCCCCAGCATTTT
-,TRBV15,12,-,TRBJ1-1,CATSIQGLRAFF,TGTGCCACCAGCATTCAGGGGCTTCGAGCTTTCTTT
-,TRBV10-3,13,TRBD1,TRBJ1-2,CASRDRAHEGYTF,TGTGCCAGCCGGGACAGGGCACATGAAGGCTACACCTTC
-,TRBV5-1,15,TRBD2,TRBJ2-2,CASTSGGGTTGELFF,TGCGCCAGTACGTCTGGCGGGGGGACCACCGGGGAGCTGTTTTTT
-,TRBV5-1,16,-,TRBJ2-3,CASSQTGFGRPDTQYF,TGCGCCAGCAGTCAAACAGGGTTCGGCCGGCCAGATACGCAGTATTTT
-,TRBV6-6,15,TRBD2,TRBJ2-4,CASRPGTSGRNIQYF,TGTGCCAGCAGACCCGGGACTAGCGGGAGAAACATTCAGTACTTC
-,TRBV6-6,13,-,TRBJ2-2,CASSSGQSSVLFF,TGTGCCAGCAGCAGCGGACAGTCTTCAGTCCTGTTTTTT
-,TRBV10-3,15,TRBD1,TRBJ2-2,CAISGPGQGTGELFF,TGTGCCATCAGTGGACCGGGACAGGGCACCGGGGAGCTGTTTTTT
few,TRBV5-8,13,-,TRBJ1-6,CASTLGGSSPLHF,TGTGCCAGCACCCTGGGGGGATCTTCACCCCTCCACTTT
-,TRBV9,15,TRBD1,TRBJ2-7,CASSEGQGRSYEQYF,TGTGCCAGCAGCGAGGGACAGGGTAGGAGCTACGAGCAGTACTTC
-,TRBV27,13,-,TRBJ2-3,CASSLTPADTQYF,TGTGCCAGCAGTTTAACCCCAGCGGATACGCAGTATTTT
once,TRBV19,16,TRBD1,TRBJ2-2,CASTRYGTGDTGELFF,TGTGCCAGTACCAGGTACGGGACAGGCGACACCGGGGAGCTGTTTTTT
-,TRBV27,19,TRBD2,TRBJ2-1,CASIQKGSSGRARSNEQFF,TGTGCCAGCATCCAAAAGGGGAGTAGCGGGAGGGCCCGAAGCAATGAGCAGTTCTTC
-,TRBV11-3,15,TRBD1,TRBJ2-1,CASSLGPGGYNEQFF,TGTGCCAGCAGCTTAGGCCCAGGGGGCTACAATGAGCAGTTCTTC
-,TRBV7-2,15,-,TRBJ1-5,CASSVRTYSNQPQHF,TGTGCCAGCAGCGTCAGAACGTATAGCAATCAGCCCCAGCATTTT
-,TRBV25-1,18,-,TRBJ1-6,CASSGSEPLPGFNSPLHF,TGTGCCAGCAGTGGGTCGGAACCTCTTCCGGGTTTTAATTCACCCCTCCACTTT
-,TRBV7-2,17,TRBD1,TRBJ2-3,CASSLAFWTGNTDTQYF,TGTGCCAGCAGCTTAGCGTTTTGGACAGGAAACACAGATACGCAGTATTTT
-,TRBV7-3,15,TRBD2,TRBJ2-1,CASSLAGGAFNEQFF,TGTGCCAGCAGTCTAGCGGGGGGGGCGTTCAATGAGCAGTTCTTC
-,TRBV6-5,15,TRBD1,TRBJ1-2,CASSNPGQGRYGYTF,TGTGCCAGCAGTAATCCGGGACAGGGGAGATATGGCTACACCTTC
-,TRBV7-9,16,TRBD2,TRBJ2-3,CASSLNPGLATDTQYF,TGTGCCAGCAGCTTGAACCCGGGACTAGCGACAGATACGCAGTATTTT
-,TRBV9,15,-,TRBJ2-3,CASTPRSGSTDTQYF,TGTGCCAGCACCCCGAGGAGCGGAAGCACAGATACGCAGTATTTT
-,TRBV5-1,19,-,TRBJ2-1,CASRPTRHEPGLPRDEQFF,TGCGCCAGCAGACCCACGAGACACGAACCGGGACTTCCTAGGGATGAGCAGTTCTTC
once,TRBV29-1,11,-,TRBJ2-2,CSGRFTGELFF,TGCAGCGGGAGATTCACCGGGGAGCTGTTTTTT
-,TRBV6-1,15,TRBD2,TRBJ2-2,CASMVAGGPTGELFF,TGTGCCAGCATGGTAGCGGGAGGGCCCACCGGGGAGCTGTTTTTT
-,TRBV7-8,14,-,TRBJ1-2,CASSLDRTSYGYTF,TGTGCCAGCAGCCTAGACAGGACCAGCTATGGCTACACCTTC
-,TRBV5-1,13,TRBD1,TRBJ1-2,CASSLARGQGYTF,TGCGCCAGCAGCTTGGCCAGGGGGCAAGGCTACACCTTC
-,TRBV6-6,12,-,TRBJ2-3,CASRISTDTQYF,TGTGCCAGCAGAATAAGCACAGATACGCAGTATTTT
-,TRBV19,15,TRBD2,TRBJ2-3,CASSTLAGGEDTQYF,TGTGCCAGTAGTACACTAGCGGGGGGTGAGGATACGCAGTATTTT
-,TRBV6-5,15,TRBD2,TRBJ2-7,CASSYVLAGTYEQYF,TGTGCCAGCAGTTACGTGTTAGCGGGAACCTACGAGCAGTACTTC
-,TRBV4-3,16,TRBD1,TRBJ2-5,CASSQDRRTGQETQYF,TGCGCCAGCAGCCAAGACAGGAGGACAGGGCAAGAGACCCAGTACTTC
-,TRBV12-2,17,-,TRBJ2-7,CASRSGTSAQPFYEQYF,TGTGCAAGTCGCTCAGGGACTAGCGCCCAACCTTTCTACGAGCAGTACTTC
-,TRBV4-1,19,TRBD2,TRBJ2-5,CASSQGSTSEVSQFETQYF,TGCGCCAGCAGCCAAGGCTCGACTAGCGAGGTTTCCCAATTCGAGACCCAGTACTTC
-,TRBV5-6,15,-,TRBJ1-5,CASSLGGHMNQPQHF,TGTGCCAGCAGCTTGGGGGGACATATGAATCAGCCCCAGCATTTT
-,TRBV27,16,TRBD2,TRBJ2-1,CASSTLRTSGRNEQFF,TGTGCCAGCAGCACCCTCAGGACTAGCGGGAGAAATGAGCAGTTCTTC
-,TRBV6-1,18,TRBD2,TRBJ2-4,CASSEAGGWRGRENIQYF,TGTGCCAGCAGTGAAGCGGGGGGGTGGCGGGGGAGGGAAAACATTCAGTACTTC
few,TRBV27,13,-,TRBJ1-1,CASKGVVNTEAFF,TGTGCCAGCAAAGGGGTGGTGAACACTGAAGCTTTCTTT
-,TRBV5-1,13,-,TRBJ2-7,CASSETGSYEQYF,TGCGCCAGCTCAGAGACAGGCTCCTACGAGCAGTACTTC
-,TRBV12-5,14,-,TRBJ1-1,CASGKTTSNTEAFF,TGTGCTAGTGGCAAGACAACCTCGAACACTGAAGCTTTCTTT
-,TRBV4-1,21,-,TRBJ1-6,CASSQSNTGARQSSYNSPLHF,TGCGCCAGCAGCCAGTCAAATACCGGAGCGCGCCAGAGCTCCTATAATTCACCCCTCCACTTT
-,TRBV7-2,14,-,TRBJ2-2,CASSFRGMTGELFF,TGTGCCAGCAGCTTTCGGGGGATGACCGGGGAGCTGTTTTTT
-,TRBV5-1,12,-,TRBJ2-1,CASSTRNNEQFF,TGCGCCAGCAGCACTAGAAACAATGAGCAGTTCTTC
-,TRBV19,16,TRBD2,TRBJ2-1,CASITGGRGNYNEQFF,TGTGCCAGCATAACCGGCGGGAGAGGAAACTACAATGAGCAGTTCTTC
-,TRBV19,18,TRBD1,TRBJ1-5,CASSALPTTGLSNQPQHF,TGTGCCAGTAGTGCCTTACCCACGACAGGGCTTAGCAATCAGCCCCAGCATTTT
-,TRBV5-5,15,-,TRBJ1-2,CASSPTIPGNYGYTF,TGTGCCAGCAGCCCCACGATCCCGGGGAACTATGGCTACACCTTC
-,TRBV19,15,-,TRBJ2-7,CASSISRGSSYEQYF,TGTGCCAGTAGTATCTCGAGGGGGAGCTCCTACGAGCAGTACTTC
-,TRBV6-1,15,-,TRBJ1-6,CASTLGTPQDSPLHF,TGTGCCAGCACTCTCGGGACACCTCAGGATTCACCCCTCCACTTT
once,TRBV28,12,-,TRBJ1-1,CASSLQNTEAFF,TGTGCCAGCAGTTTACAGAACACTGAAGCTTTCTTT
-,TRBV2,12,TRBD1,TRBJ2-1,CASSGQGNEQFF,TGTGCCAGCAGTGGACAGGGAAATGAGCAGTTCTTC
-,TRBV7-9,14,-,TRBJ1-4,CASSKGQLNEKLFF,TGTGCCAGCAGCAAAGGACAGCTAAATGAAAAACTGTTTTTT
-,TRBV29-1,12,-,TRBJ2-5,CSVRTYQETQYF,TGCAGCGTCCGGACTTACCAAGAGACCCAGTACTTC
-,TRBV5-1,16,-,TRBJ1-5,CASSRGPQGGNQPQHF,TGCGCCAGCAGCCGAGGGCCACAGGGAGGCAATCAGCCCCAGCATTTT
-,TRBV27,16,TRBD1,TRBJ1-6,CASSSGQGSYNSPLHF,TGTGCCAGCAGTTCCGGACAGGGCTCCTATAATTCACCCCTCCACTTT
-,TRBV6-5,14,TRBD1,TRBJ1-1,CASSLETGTTEAFF,TGTGCCAGCAGTCTAGAGACAGGGACCACTGAAGCTTTCTTT